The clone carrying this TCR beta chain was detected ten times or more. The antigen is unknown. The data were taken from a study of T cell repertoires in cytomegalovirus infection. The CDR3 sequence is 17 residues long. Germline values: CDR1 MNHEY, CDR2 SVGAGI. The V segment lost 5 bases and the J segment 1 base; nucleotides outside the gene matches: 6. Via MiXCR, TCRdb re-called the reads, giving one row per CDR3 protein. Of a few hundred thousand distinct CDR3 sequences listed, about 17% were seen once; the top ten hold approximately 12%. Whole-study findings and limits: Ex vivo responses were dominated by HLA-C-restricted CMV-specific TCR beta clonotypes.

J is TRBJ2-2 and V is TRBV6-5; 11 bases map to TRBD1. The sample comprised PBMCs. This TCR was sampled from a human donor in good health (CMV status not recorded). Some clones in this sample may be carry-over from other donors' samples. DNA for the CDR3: TGTGCCAGCAGTCCGGACAGGGGGCCGGAGAACACCGGGGAGCTGTTTTTT. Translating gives CASSPDRGPENTGELFF.